Each of the 14 T cell receptor beta chains below was sequenced from the same sample in a study of cytomegalovirus exposure and HLA in healthy donors. The PCR employed 60 Vbeta primers together with 13 Jbeta primers. Sequenced by immunoSEQ multiplex PCR; TCRdb stores in-frame clones only, minus some. Counted here are around 200,000 clones, around 77% occurring once; the ten biggest clones make up 1.9%. Sequenced input: PBMCs. These receptors originate from a man aged 30 to 39 in good health and CMV-seronegative.

The chain uses TRBV5-4 and TRBJ1-1; D perhaps matches TRBD1 (5 bases). V was clipped by 0 bases and J by 4 bases, with 10 bases between them. The CDR3 covers 14 residues. Per germline, CDR1 SGHNT and CDR2 YYREEE (reference sequence). The CDR3 spells CASSLAGRGTEAFF. CDR3 nucleotide sequence: TGTGCCAGCAGCTTGGCCGGGAGGGGCACTGAAGCTTTCTTT.

The chain has TRBV7-9 and TRBJ2-5; D gene unclear. This CDR3 contains 13 residues. Per the germline V gene, CDR1 is SEHNR and CDR2 is FQNEAQ (reference sequence). V shed 4 bases and J shed 2 bases, with 8 bases lying between them. The CDR3 sequence is CASSSEPQETQYF. CDR3 DNA sequence: TGTGCCAGCAGCTCGGAGCCTCAAGAGACCCAGTACTTC.

The V call is TRBV5-6, the J call TRBJ2-3; 16 bases fit TRBD2. V shed 0 bases and J 1 base; nucleotides not matched to a gene: 5. The CDR3 is 19 residues long. Germline assignment: CDR1 SGHDT and CDR2 YYEEEE. The CDR3 spells CASSLEGLAGGPRTDTQYF. CDR3 nucleotide sequence: TGTGCCAGCAGCTTGGAGGGACTAGCGGGAGGGCCTCGCACAGATACGCAGTATTTT.

The chain uses TRBV21-1 and TRBJ1-2; TRBD1 was called by the table and not checked on the DNA. TRBV21-1 is designated a pseudogene. The CDR3 covers 17 residues. The CDR3 bases are TGTGCCAGCAGCGCGAACTGCGACAGGCCGCCCTCCTATGGCTACACCTTC. Amino acids: CASSANCDRPPSYGYTF.

V gene TRBV5-6 combines with J gene TRBJ1-1; 9 nucleotides align to TRBD1. The CDR3 sequence is 12 residues long. V lost 3 bases, J lost 12 bases, and 6 bases stayed unmatched. Germline assignment: CDR1 SGHDT and CDR2 YYEEEE. This CDR3 reads CASSSGTGTSFF. In nucleotides, the CDR3 is TGTGCCAGCAGCTCCGGGACAGGGACTTCTTTCTTT.

V is TRBV27 and J is TRBJ2-7; 13 bases align to TRBD2. Germline V lookup: CDR1 MNHEY, CDR2 SMNVEV (reference sequence). This CDR3 comprises 16 residues. After removal of 5 bases from V and 6 bases from J, the junction contained 10 bases not matched to a gene. The CDR3 spells CASSPSPGLAGLEQYF. The CDR3, as DNA: TGTGCCAGCAGTCCGAGTCCGGGACTAGCGGGACTCGAGCAGTACTTC.

A remark on this clone: Other DNA sequences in this specimen translate into the identical CDR3. The V call is TRBV29-1, the J call TRBJ2-7; 13 nucleotides line up with TRBD2. With V trimmed by 4 bases and J by 6 bases, 6 bases remained unmatched. Germline loops: CDR1 SQVTM, CDR2 ANQGSEA. This CDR3 has 14 amino acids. The CDR3 spells CSVGRTSGSGEQYF. CDR3 coding DNA: TGCAGCGTTGGGAGGACTAGCGGGAGCGGCGAGCAGTACTTC.

The J gene is TRBJ2-1, the V gene TRBV6-5, with D unresolved. Germline-derived CDR1 and CDR2 are MNHEY and SVGAGI. The CDR3 length is 13 residues. V dropped 7 bases and J dropped 6 bases, with 13 bases sitting between them. The CDR3 is CASMLRVGNEQFF. As DNA, the CDR3 is TGTGCCAGCATGTTACGGGTGGGCAATGAGCAGTTCTTC.

The chain joins TRBV10-3 to TRBJ2-2, with TRBD2 matching over 12 bases. Germline lookup yields CDR1 ENHRY and CDR2 SYGVKD. The CDR3 spans 16 residues. V was clipped by 6 bases and J by 0 bases; unmatched bases: 2. The CDR3 DNA is TGTGCCATCAGCGGGACTAGCGGGTCGAACACCGGGGAGCTGTTTTTT. As protein: CAISGTSGSNTGELFF.

This clone was seen a handful of times. The chain joins TRBV19 to TRBJ2-2; the D is unclear. Germline CDR1 is LNHDA and CDR2 is SQIVND (reference sequence). Trimming left V 0 bases short and J 8 bases short, with 10 bases between. This CDR3 is built from 14 residues. As DNA, the CDR3 is TGTGCCAGTAGTATAGATTCAGGTGGTGGGGAGCTGTTTTTT. Protein sequence: CASSIDSGGGELFF.

The V gene is TRBV28, the J gene TRBJ1-1; 7 bases match TRBD1. CDR3 length: 18 residues. J lost 4 bases, V lost 5 bases, and 19 bases had no gene match. In germline, CDR1 is MDHEN, CDR2 SYDVKM. CDR3: CASSPKIDRDRRGTEAFF. Written as DNA, the CDR3 is TGTGCCAGCAGTCCCAAAATAGACAGGGACCGACGGGGCACTGAAGCTTTCTTT.

This clone turned up a few times. The rearrangement uses TRBV5-4 and TRBJ2-1; D perhaps matches TRBD1 (6 bases). The ends were cut back, 4 bases at V and 2 bases at J, with 13 bases in the middle. The CDR3 is 15 amino acids. Germline V gene data show CDR1 as SGHNT and CDR2 as YYREEE (reference sequence). The CDR3 loop reads CASSRWTATYNEQFF. The CDR3 nucleotides read TGTGCCAGCAGCCGTTGGACAGCGACCTACAATGAGCAGTTCTTC.

The chain combines TRBV19 with TRBJ2-7, with 10 bases fitting TRBD2. Per the germline V gene, CDR1 is LNHDA and CDR2 is SQIVND (reference sequence). The trim removed 3 bases at V and 2 bases at J, leaving 7 bases unmatched. This CDR3 has 16 amino acids. In DNA form, the CDR3 reads TGTGCCAGTAGTATGGGCGAACTAGCGGGAACCTACGAGCAGTACTTC. It translates to CASSMGELAGTYEQYF. The whole variable domain, remainder taken from reference TRBV19 and TRBJ2-7, is DGGITQSPKYLFRKEGQNVTLSCEQNLNHDAMYWYRQDPGQGLRLIYYSQIVNDFQKGDIAEGYSVSREKKESFPLTVTSAQKNPTAFYLCASSMGELAGTYEQYFGPGTRLTVT.

This clone was counted once. The CDR3 DNA reads TGTGCCATCAACGAGGGCCGCTCCTACGAGCAGTACTTC. As protein: CAINEGRSYEQYF. The J gene is TRBJ2-7, the V gene TRBV10-3, with a tentative D call TRBD2 (5 bases). Germline V gives CDR1 ENHRY, CDR2 SYGVKD. The V end was cut by 7 bases, the J end by 0 bases, with 10 bases between. There are 13 residues in the CDR3.